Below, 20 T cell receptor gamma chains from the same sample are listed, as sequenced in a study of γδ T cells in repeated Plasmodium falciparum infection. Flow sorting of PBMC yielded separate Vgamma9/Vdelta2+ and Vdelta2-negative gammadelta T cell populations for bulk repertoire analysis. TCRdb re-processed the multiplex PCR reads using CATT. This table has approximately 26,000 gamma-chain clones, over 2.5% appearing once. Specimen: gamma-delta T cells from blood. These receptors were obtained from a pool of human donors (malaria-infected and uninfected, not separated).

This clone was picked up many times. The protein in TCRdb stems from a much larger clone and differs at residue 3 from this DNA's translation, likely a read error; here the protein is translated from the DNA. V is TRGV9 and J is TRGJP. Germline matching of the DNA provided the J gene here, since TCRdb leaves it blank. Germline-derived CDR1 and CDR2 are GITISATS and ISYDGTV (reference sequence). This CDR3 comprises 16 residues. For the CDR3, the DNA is TGTGCCTTCTGGGAGTATCAAGAGTTGGGCAAAAAAATCAAGGTATTT. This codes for CAFWEYQELGKKIKVF.

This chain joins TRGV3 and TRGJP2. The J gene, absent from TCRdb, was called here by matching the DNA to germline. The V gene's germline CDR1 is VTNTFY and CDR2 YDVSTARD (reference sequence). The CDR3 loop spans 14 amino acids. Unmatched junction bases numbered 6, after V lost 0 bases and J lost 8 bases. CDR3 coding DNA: TGTGCCACCTGGGACAGGTCAAGGGATTGGATCAAGACGTTT. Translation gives CATWDRSRDWIKTF.

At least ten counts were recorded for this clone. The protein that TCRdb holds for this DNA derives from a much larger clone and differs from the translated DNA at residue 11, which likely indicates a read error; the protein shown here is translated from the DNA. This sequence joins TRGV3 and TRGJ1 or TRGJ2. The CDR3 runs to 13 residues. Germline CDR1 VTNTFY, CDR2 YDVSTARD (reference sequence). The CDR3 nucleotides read TGTGCCACCTGGGACAGGCAGAATTATAAGGAACTCTTT. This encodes CATWDRQNYKELF.

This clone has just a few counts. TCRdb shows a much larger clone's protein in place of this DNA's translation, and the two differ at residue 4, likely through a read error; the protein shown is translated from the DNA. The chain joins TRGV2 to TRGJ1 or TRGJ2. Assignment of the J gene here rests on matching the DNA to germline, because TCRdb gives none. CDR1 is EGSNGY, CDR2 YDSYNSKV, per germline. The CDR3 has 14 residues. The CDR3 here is CATRDDGEYYKKLF. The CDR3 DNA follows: TGTGCCACCCGGGACGACGGGGAGTATTATAAGAAACTCTTT.

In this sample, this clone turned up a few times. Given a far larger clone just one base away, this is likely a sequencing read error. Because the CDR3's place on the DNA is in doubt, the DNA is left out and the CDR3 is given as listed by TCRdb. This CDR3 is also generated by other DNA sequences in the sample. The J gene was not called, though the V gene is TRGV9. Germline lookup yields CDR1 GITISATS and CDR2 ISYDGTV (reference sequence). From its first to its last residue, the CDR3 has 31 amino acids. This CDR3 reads CALWEAIIIRNSLAVEQHLLSQVSIGRIQHF.

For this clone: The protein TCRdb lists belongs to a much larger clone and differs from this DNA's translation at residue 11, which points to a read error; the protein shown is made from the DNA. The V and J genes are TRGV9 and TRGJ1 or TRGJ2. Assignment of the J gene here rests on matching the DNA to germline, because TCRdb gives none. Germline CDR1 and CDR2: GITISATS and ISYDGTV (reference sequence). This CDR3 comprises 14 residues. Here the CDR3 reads CALWEHRNYYEKLF. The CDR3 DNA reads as TGTGCCTTGTGGGAGCATCGGAATTATTATGAGAAACTCTTT.

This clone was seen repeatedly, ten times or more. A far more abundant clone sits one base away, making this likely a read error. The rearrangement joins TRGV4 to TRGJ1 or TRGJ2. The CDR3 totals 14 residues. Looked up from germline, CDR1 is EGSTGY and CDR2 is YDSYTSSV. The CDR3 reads CATWDAPDYYKKLF. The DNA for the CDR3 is TGTGCCACCTGGGATGCCCCGGATTATTATAAGAAACTCTTC.

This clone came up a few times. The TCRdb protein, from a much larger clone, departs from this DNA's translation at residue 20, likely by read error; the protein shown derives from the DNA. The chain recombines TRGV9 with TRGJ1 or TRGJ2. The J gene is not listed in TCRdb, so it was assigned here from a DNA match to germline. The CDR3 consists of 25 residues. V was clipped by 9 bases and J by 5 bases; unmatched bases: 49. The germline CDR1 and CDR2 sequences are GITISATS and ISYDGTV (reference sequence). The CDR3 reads CALDSLRGLLPCNKFEHGAHYKKLF. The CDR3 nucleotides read TGTGCCTTGGATTCTTTGCGGGGCTTGTTACCTTGTAATAAGTTCGAACATGGTGCTCATTATAAGAAACTCTTT.

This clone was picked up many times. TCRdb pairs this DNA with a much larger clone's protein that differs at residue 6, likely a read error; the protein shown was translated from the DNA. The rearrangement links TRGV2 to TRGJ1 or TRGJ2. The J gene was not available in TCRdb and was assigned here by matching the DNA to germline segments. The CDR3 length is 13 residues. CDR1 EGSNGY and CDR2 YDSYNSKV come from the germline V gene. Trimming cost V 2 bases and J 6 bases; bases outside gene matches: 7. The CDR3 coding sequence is TGTGCCACCTGGGACGAGCTTTTTTATAAGAAACTCTTT. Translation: CATWDELFYKKLF.

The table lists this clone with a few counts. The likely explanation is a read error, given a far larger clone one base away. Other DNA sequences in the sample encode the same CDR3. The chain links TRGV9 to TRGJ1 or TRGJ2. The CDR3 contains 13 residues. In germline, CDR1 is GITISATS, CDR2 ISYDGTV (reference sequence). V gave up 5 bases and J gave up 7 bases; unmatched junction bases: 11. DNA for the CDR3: TGTGCCTTGTGGGGCTGCCCGGGATATAAGAAACTCTTT. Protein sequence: CALWGCPGYKKLF.

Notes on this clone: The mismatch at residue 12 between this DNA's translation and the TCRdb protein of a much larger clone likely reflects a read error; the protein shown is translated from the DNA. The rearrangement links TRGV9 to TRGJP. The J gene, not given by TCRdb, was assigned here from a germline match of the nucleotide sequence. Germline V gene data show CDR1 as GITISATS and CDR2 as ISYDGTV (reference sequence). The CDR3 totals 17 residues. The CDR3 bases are TGTGCCTTGTGGGAGGCAGGTCTTGGGTTGGGCGAAAAAATCAAGGTATTT. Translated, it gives CALWEAGLGLGEKIKVF.

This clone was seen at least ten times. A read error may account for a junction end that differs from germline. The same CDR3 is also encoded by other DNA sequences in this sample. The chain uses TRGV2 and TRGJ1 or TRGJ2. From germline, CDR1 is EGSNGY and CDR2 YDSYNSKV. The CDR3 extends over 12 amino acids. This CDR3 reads CATWGSYYKKLF. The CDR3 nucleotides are TGTGCCACCTGGGGGTCTTATTATAAAAAACTCTTT.

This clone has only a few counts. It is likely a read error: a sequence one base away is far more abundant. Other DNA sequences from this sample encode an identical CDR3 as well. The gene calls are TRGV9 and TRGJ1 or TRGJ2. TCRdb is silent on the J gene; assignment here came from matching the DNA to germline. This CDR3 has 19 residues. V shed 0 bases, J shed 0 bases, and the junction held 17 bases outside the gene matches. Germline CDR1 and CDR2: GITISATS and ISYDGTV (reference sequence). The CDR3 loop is CALWEVPIDRLENYYKKLF. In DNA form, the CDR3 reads TGTGCCTTGTGGGAGGTGCCTATTGACCGACTAGAGAATTATTATAAGAAACTCTTT.

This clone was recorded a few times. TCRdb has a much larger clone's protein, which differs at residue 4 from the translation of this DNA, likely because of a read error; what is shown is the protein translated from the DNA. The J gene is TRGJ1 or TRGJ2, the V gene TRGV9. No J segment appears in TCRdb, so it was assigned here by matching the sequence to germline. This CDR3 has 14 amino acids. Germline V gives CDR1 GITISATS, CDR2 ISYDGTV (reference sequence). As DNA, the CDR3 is TGTGCCTTGCGGGAGGTGCAGCCGTATTATAAGAAACTCTTT. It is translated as CALREVQPYYKKLF.

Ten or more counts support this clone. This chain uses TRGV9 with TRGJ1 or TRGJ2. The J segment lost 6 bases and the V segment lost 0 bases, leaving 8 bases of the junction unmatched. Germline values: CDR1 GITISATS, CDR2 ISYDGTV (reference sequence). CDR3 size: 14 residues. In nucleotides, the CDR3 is TGTGCCTTGTGGGAGGTGCCCTTTTGTTATAAGAAACTCTTT. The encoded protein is CALWEVPFCYKKLF.

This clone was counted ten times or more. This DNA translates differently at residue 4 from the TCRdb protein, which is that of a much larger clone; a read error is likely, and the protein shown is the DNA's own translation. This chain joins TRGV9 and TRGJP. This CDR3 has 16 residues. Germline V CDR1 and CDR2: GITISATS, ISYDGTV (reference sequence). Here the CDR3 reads CALREYQELGKKIKVF. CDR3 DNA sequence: TGTGCCTTGCGGGAGTATCAAGAGTTGGGCAAAAAAATCAAGGTATTT.

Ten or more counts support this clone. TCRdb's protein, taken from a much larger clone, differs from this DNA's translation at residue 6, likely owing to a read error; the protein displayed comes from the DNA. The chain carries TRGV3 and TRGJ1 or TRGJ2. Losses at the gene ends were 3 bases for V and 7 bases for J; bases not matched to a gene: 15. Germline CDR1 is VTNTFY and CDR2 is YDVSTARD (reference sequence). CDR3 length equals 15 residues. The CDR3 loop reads CATWDPARGLYKKLF. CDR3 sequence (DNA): TGTGCCACCTGGGACCCAGCACGCGGGTTGTATAAGAAACTCTTT.

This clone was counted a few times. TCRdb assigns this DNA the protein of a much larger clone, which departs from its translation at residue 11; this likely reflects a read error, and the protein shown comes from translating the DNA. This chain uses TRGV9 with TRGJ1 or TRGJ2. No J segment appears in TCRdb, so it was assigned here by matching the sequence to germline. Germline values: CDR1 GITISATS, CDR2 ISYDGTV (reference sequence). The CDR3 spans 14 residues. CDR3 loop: CALWEVRGFYRKLF. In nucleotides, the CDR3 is TGTGCCTTGTGGGAGGTGCGAGGGTTTTATAGGAAACTCTTT.

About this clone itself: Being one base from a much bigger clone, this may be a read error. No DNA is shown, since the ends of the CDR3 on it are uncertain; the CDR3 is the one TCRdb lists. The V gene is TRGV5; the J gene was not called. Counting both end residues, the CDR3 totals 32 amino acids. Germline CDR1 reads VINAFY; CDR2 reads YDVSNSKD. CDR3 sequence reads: CATWDRRRIIRNSLAVEQHWLSQVSIGRIQHF.

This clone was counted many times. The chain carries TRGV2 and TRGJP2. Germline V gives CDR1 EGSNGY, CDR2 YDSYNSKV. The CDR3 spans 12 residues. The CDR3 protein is CAGYSSDWIKTF. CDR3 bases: TGTGCGGGTTATAGTAGTGATTGGATCAAGACGTTT.